This T cell receptor (beta chain) is drawn from a study of post-analysis software for immune sequencing data. This clonotype appeared a few times. Its antigen is unknown. Whole-study results and caveats: When compared against controls, multiple sclerosis patients showed significantly lower normalized Chao1 diversity. When patients were compared with controls, roughly five TRBV segments were more frequent, TRBV5-6, TRBV5-1 and TRBV20-1 among them. Samples prepared in the same batch strongly co-clustered by F measure.

TCR beta libraries were prepared from cDNA with unique molecular identifiers. Input amounts of 1 to 10 million T cells were used. These gave 500,000 or so cDNA molecules, so each molecule approximated one T cell. Using its own MiXCR run on the PCR reads, TCRdb lists one record per CDR3 protein. The top ten hold about 4.8% of the sample, which has under 900,000 distinct CDR3 sequences, 53% seen once. This CDR3 contains 16 residues. V was clipped by 6 bases and J by 4 bases; unmatched bases: 7. This chain connects TRBV12-3 or TRBV12-4 to TRBJ2-3; 13 bases fit TRBD2. Sequencing was carried out using blood. This receptor was taken from a girl under 18 with multiple sclerosis. The CDR3: CASRRGTSGNPDTQYF. The DNA for the CDR3 is TGTGCCAGCAGACGTGGGACTAGCGGGAATCCAGATACGCAGTATTTT.